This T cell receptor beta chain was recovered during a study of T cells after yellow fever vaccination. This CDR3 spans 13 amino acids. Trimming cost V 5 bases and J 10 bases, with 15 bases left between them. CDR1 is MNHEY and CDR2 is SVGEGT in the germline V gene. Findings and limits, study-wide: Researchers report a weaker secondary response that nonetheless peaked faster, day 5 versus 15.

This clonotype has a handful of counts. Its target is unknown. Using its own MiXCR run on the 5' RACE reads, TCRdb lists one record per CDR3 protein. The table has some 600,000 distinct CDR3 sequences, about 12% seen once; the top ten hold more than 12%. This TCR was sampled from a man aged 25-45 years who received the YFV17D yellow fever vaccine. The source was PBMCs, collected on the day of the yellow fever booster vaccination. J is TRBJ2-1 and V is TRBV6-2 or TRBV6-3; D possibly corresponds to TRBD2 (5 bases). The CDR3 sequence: CASSRSRTGEQFF. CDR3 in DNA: TGTGCCAGCAGTCGCTCCCGGACTGGGGAGCAGTTCTTC.